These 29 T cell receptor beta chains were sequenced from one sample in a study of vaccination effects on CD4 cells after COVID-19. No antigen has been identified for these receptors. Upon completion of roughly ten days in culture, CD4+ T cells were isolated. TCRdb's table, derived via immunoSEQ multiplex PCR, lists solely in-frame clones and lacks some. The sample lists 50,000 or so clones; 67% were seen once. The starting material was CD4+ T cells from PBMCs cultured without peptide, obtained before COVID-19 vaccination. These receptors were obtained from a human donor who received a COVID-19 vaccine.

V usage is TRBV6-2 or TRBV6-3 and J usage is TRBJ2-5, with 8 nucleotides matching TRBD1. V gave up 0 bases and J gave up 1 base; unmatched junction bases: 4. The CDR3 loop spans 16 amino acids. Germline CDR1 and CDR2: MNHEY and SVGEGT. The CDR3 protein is CASSYSLGQVQETQYF. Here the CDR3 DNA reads TGTGCCAGCAGTTACTCGCTGGGACAGGTCCAAGAGACCCAGTACTTC.

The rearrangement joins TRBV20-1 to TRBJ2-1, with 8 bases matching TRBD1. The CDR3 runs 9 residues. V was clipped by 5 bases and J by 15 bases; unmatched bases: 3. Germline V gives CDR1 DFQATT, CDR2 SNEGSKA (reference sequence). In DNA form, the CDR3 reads TGCAGTGCTGTCAGGGGGCCGTTCTTC. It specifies CSAVRGPFF.

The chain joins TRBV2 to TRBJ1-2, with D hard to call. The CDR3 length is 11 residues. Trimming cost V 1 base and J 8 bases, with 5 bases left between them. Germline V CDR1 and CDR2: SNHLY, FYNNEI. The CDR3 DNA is TGTGCCAGCAGTGAAGGATGGGGCTACACCTTC. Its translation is CASSEGWGYTF. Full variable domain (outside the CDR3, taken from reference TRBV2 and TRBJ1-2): EPEVTQTPSHQVTQMGQEVILRCVPISNHLYFYWYRQILGQKVEFLVSFYNNEISEKSEIFDDQFSVERPDGSNFTLKIRSTKLEDSAMYFCASSEGWGYTFGSGTRLTVV.

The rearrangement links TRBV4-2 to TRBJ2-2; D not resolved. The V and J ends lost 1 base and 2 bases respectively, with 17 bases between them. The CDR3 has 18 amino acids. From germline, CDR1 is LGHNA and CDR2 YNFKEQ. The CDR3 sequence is CASSQGMKGQSNTGELFF. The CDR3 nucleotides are TGTGCCAGCAGCCAAGGGATGAAGGGCCAGAGCAACACCGGGGAGCTGTTTTTT.

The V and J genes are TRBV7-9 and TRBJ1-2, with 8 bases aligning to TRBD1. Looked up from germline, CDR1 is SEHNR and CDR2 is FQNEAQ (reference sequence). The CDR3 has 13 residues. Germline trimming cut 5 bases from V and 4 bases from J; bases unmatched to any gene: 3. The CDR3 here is CASSPGQAYGYTF. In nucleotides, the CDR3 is TGTGCCAGCAGCCCGGGACAGGCCTATGGCTACACCTTC.

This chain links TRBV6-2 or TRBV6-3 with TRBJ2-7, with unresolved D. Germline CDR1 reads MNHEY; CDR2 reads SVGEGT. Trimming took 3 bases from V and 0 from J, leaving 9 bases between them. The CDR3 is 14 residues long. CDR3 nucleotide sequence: TGTGCCAGCAGTTATCCAAGGAGCTCCTACGAGCAGTACTTC. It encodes CASSYPRSSYEQYF.

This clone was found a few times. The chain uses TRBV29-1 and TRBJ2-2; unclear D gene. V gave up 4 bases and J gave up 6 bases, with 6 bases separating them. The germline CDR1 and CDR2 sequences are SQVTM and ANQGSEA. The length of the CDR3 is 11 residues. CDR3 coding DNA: TGCAGCGTTGTTAGGGCCGGGGAGCTGTTTTTT. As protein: CSVVRAGELFF.

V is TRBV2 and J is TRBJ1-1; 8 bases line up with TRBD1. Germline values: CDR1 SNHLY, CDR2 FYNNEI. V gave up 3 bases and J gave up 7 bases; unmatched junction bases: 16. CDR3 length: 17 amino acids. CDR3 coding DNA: TGTGCCAGCAGTGACCCCTTGGCTCGCATCGGGACAGGTGAAGCTTTCTTT. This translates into CASSDPLARIGTGEAFF.

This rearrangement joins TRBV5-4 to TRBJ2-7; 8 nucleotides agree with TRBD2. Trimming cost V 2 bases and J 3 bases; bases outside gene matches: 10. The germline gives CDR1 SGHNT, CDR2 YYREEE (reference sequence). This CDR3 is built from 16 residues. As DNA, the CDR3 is TGTGCCAGCAGCTTTAGGAGCGGGGGAACTTACTACGAGCAGTACTTC. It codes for CASSFRSGGTYYEQYF.

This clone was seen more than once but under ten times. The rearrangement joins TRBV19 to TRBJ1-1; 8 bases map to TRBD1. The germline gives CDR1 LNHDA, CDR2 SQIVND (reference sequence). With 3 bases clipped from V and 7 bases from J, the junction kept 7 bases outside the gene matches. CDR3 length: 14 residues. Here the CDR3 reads CASSIPGGLGEAFF. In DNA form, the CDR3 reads TGTGCCAGTAGTATTCCAGGGGGCCTTGGTGAAGCTTTCTTT.

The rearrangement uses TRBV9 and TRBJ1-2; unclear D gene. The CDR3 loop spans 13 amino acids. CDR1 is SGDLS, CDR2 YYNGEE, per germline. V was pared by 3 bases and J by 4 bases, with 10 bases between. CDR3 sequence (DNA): TGTGCCAGCAGCGAAAGCAGCCTCTATGGCTACACCTTC. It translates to CASSESSLYGYTF.

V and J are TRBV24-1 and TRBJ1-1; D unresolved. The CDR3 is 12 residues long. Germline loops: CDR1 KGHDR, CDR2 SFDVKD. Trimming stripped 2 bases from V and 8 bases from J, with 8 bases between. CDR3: CATSDWKGEAFF. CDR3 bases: TGTGCCACCAGTGATTGGAAGGGCGAAGCTTTCTTT.

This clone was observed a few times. CDR3 residues: CSVVDSWTEAFF. The CDR3 DNA follows: TGCAGCGTTGTAGACAGTTGGACTGAAGCTTTCTTT. The chain is built from TRBV29-1 and TRBJ1-1; D might be TRBD1 (5 bases). The ends were cut back, 4 bases at V and 5 bases at J, with 11 bases in the middle. Germline CDR1 and CDR2: SQVTM and ANQGSEA. This CDR3 spans 12 amino acids.

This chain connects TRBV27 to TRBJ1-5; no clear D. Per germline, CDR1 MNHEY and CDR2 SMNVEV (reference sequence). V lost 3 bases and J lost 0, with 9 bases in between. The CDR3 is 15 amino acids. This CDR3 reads CASSLTTDSNQPQHF. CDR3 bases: TGTGCCAGCAGTTTGACAACGGATAGCAATCAGCCCCAGCATTTT.

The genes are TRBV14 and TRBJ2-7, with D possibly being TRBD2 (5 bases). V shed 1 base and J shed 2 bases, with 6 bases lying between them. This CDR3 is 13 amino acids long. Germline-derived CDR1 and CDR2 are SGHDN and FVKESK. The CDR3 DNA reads TGTGCCAGCAGCCAAGTCGGGACCTACGAGCAGTACTTC. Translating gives CASSQVGTYEQYF.

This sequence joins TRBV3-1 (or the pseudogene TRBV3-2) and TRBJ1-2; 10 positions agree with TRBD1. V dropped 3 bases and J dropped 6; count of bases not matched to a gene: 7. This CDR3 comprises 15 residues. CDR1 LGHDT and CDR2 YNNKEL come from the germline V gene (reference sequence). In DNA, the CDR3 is TGTGCCAGCAGCCAGGGACAGGGGAAATCTCATGGCTACACCTTC. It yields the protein CASSQGQGKSHGYTF.

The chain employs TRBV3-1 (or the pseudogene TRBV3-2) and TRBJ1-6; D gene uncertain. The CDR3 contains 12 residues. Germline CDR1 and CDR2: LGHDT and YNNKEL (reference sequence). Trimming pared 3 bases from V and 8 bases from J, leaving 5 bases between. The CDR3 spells CASSQGDSPLHF. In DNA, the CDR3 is TGTGCCAGCAGCCAGGGTGATTCACCCCTCCACTTT.

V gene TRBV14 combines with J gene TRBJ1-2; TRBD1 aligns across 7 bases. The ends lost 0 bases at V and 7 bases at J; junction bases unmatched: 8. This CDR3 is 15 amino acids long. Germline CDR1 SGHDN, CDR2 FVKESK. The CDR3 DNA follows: TGTGCCAGCAGCCAAGATTATAAGGGGGCGGTTGGCTACACCTTC. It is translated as CASSQDYKGAVGYTF.

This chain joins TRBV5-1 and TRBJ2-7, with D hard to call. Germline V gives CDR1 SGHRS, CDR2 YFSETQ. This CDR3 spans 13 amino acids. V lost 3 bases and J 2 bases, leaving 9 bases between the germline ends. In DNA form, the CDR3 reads TGCGCCAGCAGCTCGGACGGAACCTACGAGCAGTACTTC. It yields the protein CASSSDGTYEQYF.

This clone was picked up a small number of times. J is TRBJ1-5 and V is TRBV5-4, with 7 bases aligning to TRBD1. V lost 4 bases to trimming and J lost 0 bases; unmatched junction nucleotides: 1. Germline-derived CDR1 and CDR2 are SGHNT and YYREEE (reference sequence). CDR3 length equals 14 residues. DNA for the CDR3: TGTGCCAGCAGCGCAGGGGGTAGCAATCAGCCCCAGCATTTT. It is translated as CASSAGGSNQPQHF.

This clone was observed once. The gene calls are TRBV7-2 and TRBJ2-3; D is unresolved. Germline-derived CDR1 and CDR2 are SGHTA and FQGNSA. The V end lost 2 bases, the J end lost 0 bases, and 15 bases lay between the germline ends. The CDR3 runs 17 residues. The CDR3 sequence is CASSLFGMKGSTDTQYF. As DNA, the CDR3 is TGTGCCAGCAGCTTATTTGGGATGAAGGGAAGCACAGATACGCAGTATTTT.

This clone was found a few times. CDR3 sequence reads: CASSLTLGAGQYNEQFF. The DNA for the CDR3 is TGTGCCAGCAGTTTAACCCTTGGGGCAGGGCAGTACAATGAGCAGTTCTTC. This sequence joins TRBV28 and TRBJ2-1; perhaps TRBD1 as D (5 bases). Germline CDR1 and CDR2: MDHEN and SYDVKM. The V end lost 2 bases, the J end lost 4 bases, and 18 bases lay between the germline ends. This CDR3 contains 17 residues.

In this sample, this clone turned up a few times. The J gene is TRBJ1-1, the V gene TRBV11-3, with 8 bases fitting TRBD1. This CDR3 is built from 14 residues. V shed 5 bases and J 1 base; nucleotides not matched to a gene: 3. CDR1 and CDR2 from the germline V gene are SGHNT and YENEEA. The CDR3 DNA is TGTGCCAGCAGCGGCGGGACAGGGAACACTGAAGCTTTCTTT. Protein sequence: CASSGGTGNTEAFF.

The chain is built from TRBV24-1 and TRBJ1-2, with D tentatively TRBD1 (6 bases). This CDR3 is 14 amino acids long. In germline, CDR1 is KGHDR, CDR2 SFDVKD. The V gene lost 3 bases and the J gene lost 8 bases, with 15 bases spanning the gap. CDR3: CATSDGTYPGGYTF. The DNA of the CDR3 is TGTGCCACCAGTGATGGGACATATCCGGGCGGCTACACCTTC.

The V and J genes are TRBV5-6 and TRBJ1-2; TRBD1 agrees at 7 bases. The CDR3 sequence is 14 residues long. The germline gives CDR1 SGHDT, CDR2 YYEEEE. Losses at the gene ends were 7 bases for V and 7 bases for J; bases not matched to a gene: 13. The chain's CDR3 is CASFTTGTLRGYTF. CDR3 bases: TGTGCCAGCTTTACGACAGGGACTTTACGTGGCTACACCTTC. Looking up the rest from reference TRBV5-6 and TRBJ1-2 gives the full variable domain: DAGVTQSPTHLIKTRGQQVTLRCSPKSGHDTVSWYQQALGQGPQFIFQYYEEEERQRGNFPDRFSGHQFPNYSSELNVNALLLGDSALYLCASFTTGTLRGYTFGSGTRLTVV.

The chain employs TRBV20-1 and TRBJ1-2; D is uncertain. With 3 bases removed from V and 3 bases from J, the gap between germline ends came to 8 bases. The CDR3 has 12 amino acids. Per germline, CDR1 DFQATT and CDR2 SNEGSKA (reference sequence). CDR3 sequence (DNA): TGCAGTGCTAGTATCTCTGACTATGGCTACACCTTC. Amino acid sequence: CSASISDYGYTF.

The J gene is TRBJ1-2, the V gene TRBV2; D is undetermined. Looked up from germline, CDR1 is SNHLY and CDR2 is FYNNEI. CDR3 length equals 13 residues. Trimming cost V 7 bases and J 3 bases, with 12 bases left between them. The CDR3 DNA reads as TGTGCCAGCAAGACTGGTACCGACTATGGCTACACCTTC. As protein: CASKTGTDYGYTF.

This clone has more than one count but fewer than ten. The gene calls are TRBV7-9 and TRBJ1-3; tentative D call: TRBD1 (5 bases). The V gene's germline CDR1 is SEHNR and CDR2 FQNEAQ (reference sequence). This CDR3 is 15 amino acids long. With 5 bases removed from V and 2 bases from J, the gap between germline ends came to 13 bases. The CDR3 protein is CASSRGENTGNTIYF. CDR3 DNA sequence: TGTGCCAGCAGCCGAGGGGAAAATACTGGAAACACCATATATTTT.

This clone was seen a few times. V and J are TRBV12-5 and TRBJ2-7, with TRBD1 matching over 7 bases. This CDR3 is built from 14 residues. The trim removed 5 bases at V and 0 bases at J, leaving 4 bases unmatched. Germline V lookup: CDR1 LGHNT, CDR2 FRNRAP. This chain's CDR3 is CASGMGQSSYEQYF. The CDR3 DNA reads TGTGCTAGTGGTATGGGACAGTCCTCCTACGAGCAGTACTTC.